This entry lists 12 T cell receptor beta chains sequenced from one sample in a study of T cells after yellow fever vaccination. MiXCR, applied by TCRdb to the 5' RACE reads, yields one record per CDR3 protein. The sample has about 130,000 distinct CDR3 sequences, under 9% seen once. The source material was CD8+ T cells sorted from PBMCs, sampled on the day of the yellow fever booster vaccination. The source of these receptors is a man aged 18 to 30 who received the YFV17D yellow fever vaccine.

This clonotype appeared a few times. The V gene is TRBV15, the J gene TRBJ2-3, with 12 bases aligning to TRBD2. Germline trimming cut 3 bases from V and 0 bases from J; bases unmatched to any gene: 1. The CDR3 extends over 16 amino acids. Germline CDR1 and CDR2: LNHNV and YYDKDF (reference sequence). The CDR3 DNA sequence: TGTGCCACCAGCAGTGGGACTAGCGGGAGCACAGATACGCAGTATTTT. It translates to CATSSGTSGSTDTQYF.

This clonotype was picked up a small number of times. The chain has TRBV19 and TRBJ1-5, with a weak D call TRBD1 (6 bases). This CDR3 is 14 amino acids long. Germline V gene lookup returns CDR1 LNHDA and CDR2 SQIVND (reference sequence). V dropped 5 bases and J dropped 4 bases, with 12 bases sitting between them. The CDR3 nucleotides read TGTGCCAGTAGTCAGGGACAAAAAAATCAGCCCCAGCATTTT. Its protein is CASSQGQKNQPQHF.

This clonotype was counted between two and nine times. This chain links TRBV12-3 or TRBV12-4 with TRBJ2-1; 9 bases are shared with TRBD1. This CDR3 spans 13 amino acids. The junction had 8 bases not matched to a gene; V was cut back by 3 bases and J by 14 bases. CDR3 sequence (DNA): TGTGCCAGCAGTTTGTGGTCCGGGACAGGGAAGTTCTTC. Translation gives CASSLWSGTGKFF.

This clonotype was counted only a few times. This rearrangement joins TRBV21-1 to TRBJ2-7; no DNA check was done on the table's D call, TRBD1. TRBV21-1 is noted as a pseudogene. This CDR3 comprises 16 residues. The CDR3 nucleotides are TGTGCCAGCAGCAAAGGGGGGGGGTTTGGGTCCTACGAGCAGTACGTC. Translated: CASSKGGGFGSYEQYV.

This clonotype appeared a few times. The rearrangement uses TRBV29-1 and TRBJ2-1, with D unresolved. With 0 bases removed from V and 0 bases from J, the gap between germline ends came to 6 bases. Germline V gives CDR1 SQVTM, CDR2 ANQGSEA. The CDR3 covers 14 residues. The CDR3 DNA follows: TGCAGCGTTGAAGACATAGGCTCCTACAATGAGCAGTTCTTC. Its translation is CSVEDIGSYNEQFF.

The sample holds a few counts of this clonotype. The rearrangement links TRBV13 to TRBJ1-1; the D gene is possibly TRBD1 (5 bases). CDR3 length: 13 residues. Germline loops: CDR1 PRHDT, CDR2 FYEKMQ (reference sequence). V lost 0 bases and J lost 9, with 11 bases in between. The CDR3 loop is CASSLGTETKAFF. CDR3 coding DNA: TGTGCCAGCAGCTTAGGGACAGAAACAAAAGCTTTCTTT. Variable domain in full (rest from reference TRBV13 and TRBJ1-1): AAGVIQSPRHLIKEKRETATLKCYPIPRHDTVYWYQQGPGQDPQFLISFYEKMQSDKGSIPDRFSAQQFSDYHSELNMSSLELGDSALYFCASSLGTETKAFFGQGTRLTVV.

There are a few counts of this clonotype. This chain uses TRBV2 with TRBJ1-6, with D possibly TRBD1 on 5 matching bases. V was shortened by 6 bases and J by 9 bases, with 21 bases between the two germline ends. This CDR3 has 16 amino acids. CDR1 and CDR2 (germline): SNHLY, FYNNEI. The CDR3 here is CASRTPGAAMGSPLHF. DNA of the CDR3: TGTGCCAGCAGGACCCCTGGGGCAGCAATGGGTTCACCCCTCCACTTT.

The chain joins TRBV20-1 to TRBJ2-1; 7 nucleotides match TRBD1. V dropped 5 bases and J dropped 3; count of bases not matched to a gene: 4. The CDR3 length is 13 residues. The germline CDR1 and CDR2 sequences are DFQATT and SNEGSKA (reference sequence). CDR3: CSAAGTVYNEQFF. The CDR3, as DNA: TGCAGTGCTGCCGGGACAGTCTACAATGAGCAGTTCTTC.

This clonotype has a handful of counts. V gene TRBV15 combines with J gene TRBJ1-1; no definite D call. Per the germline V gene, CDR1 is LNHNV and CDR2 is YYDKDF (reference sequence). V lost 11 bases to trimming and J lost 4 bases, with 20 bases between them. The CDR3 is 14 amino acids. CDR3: CAPSPSGSPTEAFF. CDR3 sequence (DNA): TGTGCCCCTTCCCCTTCCGGGTCCCCCACTGAAGCTTTCTTT.

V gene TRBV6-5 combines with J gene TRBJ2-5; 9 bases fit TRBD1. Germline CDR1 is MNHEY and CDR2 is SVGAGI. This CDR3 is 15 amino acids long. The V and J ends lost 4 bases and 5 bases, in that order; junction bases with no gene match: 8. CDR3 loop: CASSWGTGRGETQYF. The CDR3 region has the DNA TGTGCCAGCAGTTGGGGGACAGGGAGGGGGGAGACCCAGTACTTC.

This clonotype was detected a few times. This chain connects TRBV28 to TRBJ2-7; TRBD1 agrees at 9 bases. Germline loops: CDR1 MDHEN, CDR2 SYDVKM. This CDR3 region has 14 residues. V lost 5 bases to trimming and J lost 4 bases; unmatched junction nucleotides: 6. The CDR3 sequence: CASSPGTGPYEQYV. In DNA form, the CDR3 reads TGTGCCAGCAGTCCCGGGACAGGGCCTTACGAGCAGTACGTC.

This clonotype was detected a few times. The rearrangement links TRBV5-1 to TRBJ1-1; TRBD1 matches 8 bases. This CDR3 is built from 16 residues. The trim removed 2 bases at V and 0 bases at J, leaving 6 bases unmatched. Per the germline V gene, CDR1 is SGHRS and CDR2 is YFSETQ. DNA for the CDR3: TGCGCCAGCAGCTTTGGACAGGGTGAGGTGAACACTGAAGCTTTCTTT. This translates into CASSFGQGEVNTEAFF.